This T cell receptor (beta chain) appears in the sequencing data of a study of cytomegalovirus exposure and HLA in healthy donors. As for the study in general: A data release that came early held some 84 million unique TCRs from HLA-typed donors. Study-wide results and limits: Cytomegalovirus status, reportedly, was diagnosed with high specificity and sensitivity by the classifier.

Note on this clone: Its cognate antigen is unknown.

Trimming at V came to 8 bases and at J to 3 bases, leaving 6 bases not matched to a gene. Germline CDR1 reads SEHNR; CDR2 reads FQNEAQ (reference sequence). CDR3 length: 15 amino acids. Both 60 Vbeta primers and 13 Jbeta primers went into the PCR. Authors' methods: There were 80 million or so unique TCR beta chains by a later count, and approximately 10 million of them were shared. Sequencing was performed with immunoSEQ multiplex PCR; in TCRdb, only in-frame clones are kept and a portion is missing. V and J calls and clone size are given by that table; D and trimming were obtained from the DNA. The table lists about 65,000 clones, around four fifths of them singletons.

Sample: PBMCs. The clonotype comes from a woman aged 25 to 45 in good health and CMV-seronegative. The chain recombines TRBV7-9 with TRBJ2-1; 11 positions match TRBD2. This chain's CDR3 is CASGFTSGGYNEQFF. The CDR3 bases are TGTGCCAGCGGATTTACTAGCGGGGGCTACAATGAGCAGTTCTTC.